Listed below are T cell receptor beta chains from one sample, sequenced in a study of T-cell memory formation after mild COVID-19. Using its own MiXCR run on the 5' RACE reads, TCRdb lists one record per CDR3 protein. This repertoire shows hundreds of thousands of distinct CDR3 sequences, approximately 16% found once; its top ten account for about 20%. Sequencing input: PBMCs or a T cell subset sorted from them (not recorded which). These receptors originate from a man younger than 35 who had mild COVID-19 (a few samples of this study predate the infection). Cell type and time point are not known. The CDR3 runs from the conserved cysteine through the conserved F or W. The D gene is left open where the match is weak. Some rows have no size entry. The others give once, few or many, or a class for an expanded clone.

J	D	size	V	CDR3	DNA
TRBJ2-5	TRBD2	many	TRBV7-2	CASSATSGVQETQYF	TGTGCCAGCAGCGCTACTAGCGGGGTTCAAGAGACCCAGTACTTC
TRBJ1-3	-	-	TRBV7-2	CASSLGTSDGNTIYF	TGTGCCAGCAGCTTAGGGACATCGGACGGAAACACCATATATTTT
TRBJ2-6	-	few	TRBV7-9	CASEGRPSSGANVLTF	TGTGCCAGCGAGGGCAGGCCCAGCTCTGGGGCCAACGTCCTGACTTTC
TRBJ1-2	-	-	TRBV27	CASGLKNGYTF	TGTGCCAGCGGATTGAAGAATGGCTACACCTTC
TRBJ2-3	-	few	TRBV20-1	CSARDPGATDTQYF	TGCAGTGCTAGAGATCCGGGGGCCACAGATACGCAGTATTTT
TRBJ2-5	-	few	TRBV9	CASSVDREHVKETQYF	TGTGCCAGCAGCGTAGACCGGGAACACGTCAAAGAGACCCAGTACTTC
TRBJ2-1	-	few	TRBV7-6	CASCEDLSYNEQFF	TGTGCCAGCTGCGAGGACCTATCCTACAATGAGCAGTTCTTC
TRBJ2-7	TRBD1	few	TRBV3-1	CASSLRDRFYEQYF	TGTGCCAGCAGCCTCCGGGACAGATTCTACGAGCAGTACTTC
TRBJ1-1	TRBD1	few	TRBV10-3	CAISEEGQVLEAFF	TGTGCCATCAGTGAGGAGGGACAGGTCCTTGAAGCTTTCTTT
TRBJ1-2	-	few	TRBV2	CASSEPLGGYTF	TGTGCCAGCAGTGAACCCTTGGGTGGCTACACCTTC
TRBJ1-5	-	few	TRBV12-3/TRBV12-4	CASSLGVFQHF	TGTGCCAGCAGTTTAGGGGTATTCCAGCATTTT
TRBJ2-1	TRBD2	many	TRBV6-6	CASTPGGNSLGEQFF	TGTGCCAGCACCCCGGGGGGAAATTCCCTCGGGGAGCAGTTCTTC
TRBJ1-1	-	-	TRBV12-3/TRBV12-4	CASSWDSMNTEAYF	TGTGCCAGCAGTTGGGACTCCATGAACACTGAAGCTTACTTT
TRBJ2-2	-	many	TRBV9	CASSVGSTGELFF	TGTGCCAGCAGCGTAGGGTCCACCGGGGAGCTGTTTTTT
TRBJ2-7	TRBD2	few	TRBV9	CASSVGSGGGRYEQYF	TGTGCCAGCAGCGTAGGAAGCGGGGGGGGAAGATACGAGCAGTACTTC
TRBJ2-2	-	few	TRBV29-1	CSVLLADKNTGELFF	TGCAGCGTTTTGCTGGCAGATAAGAACACCGGGGAGCTGTTTTTT
TRBJ2-7	TRBD1	many	TRBV5-1	CASSLSYSGTGAYEQYF	TGCGCCAGCAGCTTATCCTACTCCGGGACAGGGGCCTACGAGCAGTACTTC
TRBJ1-1	-	-	TRBV7-2	CASSRGTAYEAFF	TGTGCCAGCAGTCGAGGGACTGCCTATGAAGCTTTCTTT
TRBJ2-2	TRBD2	few	TRBV20-1	CSANSGGATGELFF	TGCAGTGCTAATAGCGGGGGCGCTACCGGGGAGCTGTTTTTT
TRBJ2-5	TRBD2	-	TRBV27	CASSSQLAGGPETQYF	TGTGCCAGCAGTTCCCAACTAGCGGGGGGTCCAGAGACCCAGTACTTC
TRBJ2-3	-	few	TRBV27	CASRPKALTDTQYF	TGTGCCAGCAGACCCAAGGCCCTCACAGATACGCAGTATTTT
TRBJ2-1	-	few	TRBV6-6	CASSFEGGQFF	TGTGCCAGCAGTTTTGAAGGTGGGCAGTTCTTC
TRBJ2-7	TRBD2	many	TRBV5-1	CASSLAGRSEQYF	TGTGCCAGCAGCTTAGCCGGGAGGAGCGAGCAGTACTTC
TRBJ2-1	TRBD2	few	TRBV6-1	CASSVGTSGGYEQFF	TGTGCCAGCAGTGTAGGGACTAGCGGGGGCTATGAGCAGTTCTTC
TRBJ2-5	-	once	TRBV20-1	CSAHDREQETQYF	TGCAGTGCTCATGACAGAGAGCAAGAGACCCAGTACTTC
TRBJ2-7	-	-	TRBV4-1	CASSQALGEAYEQYF	TGCGCCAGCAGCCAAGCCCTCGGGGAGGCCTACGAGCAGTACTTC
TRBJ1-1	-	-	TRBV11-1	CASSLGAGWETEAFF	TGTGCCAGCAGCTTAGGAGCAGGGTGGGAAACTGAAGCTTTCTTT
TRBJ2-3	-	-	TRBV9	CASNRGTSGTDTQYF	TGTGCCAGCAACCGCGGGACCTCAGGCACAGATACGCAGTATTTT
TRBJ2-5	-	many	TRBV5-1	CASSLVGPGETQYF	TGCGCCAGCAGCTTGGTGGGGCCGGGGGAGACCCAGTACTTC
TRBJ1-1	-	few	TRBV5-1	CASRLEGDEAFF	TGCGCCAGCAGATTGGAGGGGGATGAAGCTTTCTTT
TRBJ2-5	TRBD1	few	TRBV24-1	CATSDFRGETQYF	TGTGCCACCAGTGATTTCAGGGGGGAGACCCAGTACTTC
TRBJ2-7	TRBD1	-	TRBV6-5	CASNDRQGRYEQYF	TGTGCCAGCAACGACCGACAGGGGAGGTACGAGCAGTACTTC
TRBJ1-6	TRBD1	few	TRBV5-4	CASSPTNDRADSPLHF	TGTGCCAGCAGCCCGACTAATGACAGGGCGGATTCACCCCTCCACTTT
TRBJ2-2	-	-	TRBV11-2	CASRSVELFF	TGTGCCAGCAGATCCGTGGAGCTGTTTTTT
TRBJ2-5	-	-	TRBV12-3/TRBV12-4	CASNLAPGETQYF	TGTGCCAGCAACCTGGCCCCGGGAGAGACCCAGTACTTC
TRBJ2-3	TRBD1	-	TRBV12-3/TRBV12-4	CASSRQGPGADTQYF	TGTGCCAGCAGCCGACAGGGGCCGGGGGCAGATACGCAGTATTTT
TRBJ2-1	-	-	TRBV2	CASRDYNEQFF	TGTGCCAGCCGCGATTACAATGAGCAGTTCTTC
TRBJ2-3	-	few	TRBV18	CASSPQTRGTDTQYF	TGTGCCAGCTCACCACAGACGCGGGGCACAGATACGCAGTATTTT
TRBJ1-4	-	few	TRBV9	CASSVATGFEEKLFF	TGTGCCAGCAGCGTAGCTACGGGGTTCGAGGAAAAACTGTTTTTT
TRBJ2-1	TRBD2	-	TRBV5-4	CASSLEASGGRYNEQFF	TGTGCCAGCAGCTTGGAGGCTAGCGGGGGGAGGTACAATGAGCAGTTCTTC
TRBJ1-4	-	few	TRBV3-1	CASSQVGATNEKLFF	TGTGCCAGCAGCCAAGTGGGGGCAACTAATGAAAAACTGTTTTTT
TRBJ1-6	-	-	TRBV20-1	CSARVLDPMSPLHF	TGCAGTGCTAGAGTTTTAGACCCGATGTCACCCCTCCACTTT
TRBJ2-7	-	-	TRBV2	CASSGGLTLEQYF	TGTGCCAGCAGTGGCGGGCTTACCCTCGAGCAGTACTTC
TRBJ1-1	-	few	TRBV19	CASTPGHLNTEAFF	TGTGCCAGTACCCCCGGACATTTGAACACTGAAGCTTTCTTT
TRBJ2-3	-	-	TRBV23-1	CASSQKTRGSTDTQYF	TGCGCCAGCAGTCAAAAGACCAGGGGTAGCACAGATACGCAGTATTTT
TRBJ2-1	-	-	TRBV4-1	CASSQVNLVSYNEQFF	TGCGCCAGCAGCCAAGTAAACCTCGTCTCCTACAATGAGCAGTTCTTC
TRBJ2-2	-	-	TRBV30	CACRKELLTGELFF	TGTGCCTGTCGTAAAGAGTTATTAACCGGGGAGCTGTTTTTT
TRBJ2-7	-	many	TRBV10-3	CAISDVKAYEQYF	TGTGCCATCAGTGACGTTAAGGCCTACGAGCAGTACTTC
TRBJ2-3	-	-	TRBV18	CASSGTTSTDTQYF	TGTGCCAGCTCTGGGACAACAAGCACAGATACGCAGTATTTT
TRBJ2-3	TRBD1	-	TRBV29-1	CSVTGTGYGDTQYF	TGCAGCGTAACCGGGACAGGGTACGGAGATACGCAGTATTTT
TRBJ2-3	TRBD2	few	TRBV7-2	CASSLSTSGVLRDTQYF	TGTGCCAGCAGCTTGTCTACTAGCGGGGTTTTAAGAGATACGCAGTATTTT
TRBJ2-7	-	-	TRBV30	CAWSGLSYEQYF	TGTGCCTGGAGTGGCCTCTCCTACGAGCAGTACTTC
TRBJ2-5	-	few	TRBV7-2	CASSSRGTAPETQYF	TGTGCCAGCAGCTCACGTGGGACTGCGCCCGAGACCCAGTACTTC
TRBJ2-2	TRBD2	few	TRBV7-2	CASSLRLAGGSGELFF	TGTGCCAGCAGCTTACGCCTAGCGGGGGGATCCGGGGAGCTGTTTTTT